This T cell receptor beta chain was identified during a study of PD-1 blockade in classical Hodgkin lymphoma. Germline lookup yields CDR1 MNHNS and CDR2 SASEGT. The CDR3 contains 14 residues. After removal of 8 bases from V and 2 bases from J, the junction contained 7 bases not matched to a gene. Time point given: newly diagnosed, previously untreated cHL patient sample. Magnetic negative selection was used to purify CD4+ T cells from PBMCs that had been thawed. TCRdb's table, derived via immunoSEQ multiplex PCR, lists solely in-frame clones and lacks some. The repertoire consists of around 16,000 clones, with about 86% occurring once and the leading ten covering 0.84%.

The receptor comes from a human donor with classical Hodgkin lymphoma. Sequenced input: CD4+ T cells from blood. The chain uses TRBV6-1 and TRBJ2-7; 9 positions agree with TRBD2. The DNA of the CDR3 is TGTGCCAGCCGCGGGACTAGCCCTCCCTACGAGCAGTACTTC. Translating gives CASRGTSPPYEQYF.